This paragraph covers one T cell receptor (beta chain) sequence. This clonotype came up many times. Its binding antigen is unknown. Base qualities are not recorded, but no much larger clone differs from it by a single base. The sample belongs to a study of Graves' ophthalmopathy and Graves' hyperthyroidism (dated by TCRdb to the late 2010s). With respect to the entire study: Peripheral blood was collected at initial diagnosis, prior to any treatment. To tell Graves' ophthalmopathy apart from Graves' hyperthyroidism, and to predict which patients would progress to ophthalmopathy, the study relied on TCR beta repertoire signatures. In total, 120 to 150 blood samples were TCR-sequenced: 43 ophthalmopathy, 80 or so hyperthyroidism and some 17 hyperthyroidism-to-ophthalmopathy patients. To explore V-J signatures that distinguish ophthalmopathy from hyperthyroidism, a discovery set of 100 patients was enrolled, made up of more than 40 with ophthalmopathy and 57 with stable hyperthyroidism. An independent validation cohort comprised 18 hyperthyroidism patients and 17 patients who later progressed from hyperthyroidism to ophthalmopathy. T-cell repertoires of thyroid tissue and blood were compared in several hyperthyroidism patients. After sampling, hyperthyroidism patients received methimazole starting at 30 mg daily, and ophthalmopathy patients received high-dose intravenous methylprednisolone. The 80 to 100 discovery patients were randomly divided into training and test sets at a 7:3 ratio. Beyond this particular receptor, the publication reports: In validation, the model predicted ophthalmopathy progression with 55% to 71% sensitivity and approximately 78% specificity; fewer than 15 predicted patients were CT-confirmed with GO in a median of approximately six months. Most expanded thyroid clonotypes with frequency above 0.001 were also detected in blood, suggesting blood repertoires may reflect the thyroid immune response. Sample size was not predetermined statistically, and investigators were not blinded to group allocation. In cross-validation, the 13-signature model distinguished ophthalmopathy from stable hyperthyroidism with about 90% sensitivity and around 81% specificity, and in the test set the corresponding values were 80% and 75%.

Hyperthyroidism was defined as stable when no progression to ophthalmopathy occurred within 18 months of follow-up. Hyperthyroidism patients were newly diagnosed, were aged 18 to 65 years, and had a disease duration under 2 months. Patients were excluded if they had other autoimmune diseases, uncontrolled infections, pregnancy or lactation. Diagnosis was based on clinical symptoms, serum thyroxine, TRAb, thyroid ultrasound and orbital computed tomography. Using Ficoll-Paque density gradient centrifugation, PBMCs were isolated from about 9.4 ml of fresh peripheral blood. Total RNA was extracted using Trizol reagent, and RNA quality was checked on an Agilent 2100 Bioanalyzer. For repertoire sequencing, the TCR beta CDR3 regions were amplified from RNA transcripts. A first-round RT-PCR used HTBI primers with the Qiagen OneStep RT-PCR kit, followed by a second-round multiplex PCR, size selection and purification. Libraries were sequenced on an Illumina HiSeq2000 using paired-end 100 bp reads. The published analysis was carried out like this. SOAPnuke was used to process the reads, removing any read that contained adapters or uncalled bases, had a mean Phred below 15, or lacked an exact match to the constant primer or identifier. COPE v1.2.5 was used to merge high-quality paired reads. Unique nucleotide sequences were defined as clonotypes and aligned to IMGT TRB V, D and J references using MiTCR v1.1. The analysis was limited to V-J combinations with a frequency above 0.0001, which together covered 99.2% of repertoires. For each V-J combination, a TCR clonal expansion and chaos score was defined as the ratio of F50 clonal expansion to chaos observed in the TCRdist matrix. Welch's t-statistics and random forest were used to reduce features to about 13 V-J combinations, which were fed into a naive Bayes classifier. The similarity between thyroid and blood repertoires was quantified using the Morisita-Horn index. The public reads were reanalyzed by TCRdb: fastp trimming at Q25, MiXCR alignment, in-frame beta chains only. Here each entry gathers all rows of one CDR3 protein and keeps the most common genes and DNA. TCRdb, not the original authors, processed these V and J calls. For this sample there are 400,000 to 450,000 distinct CDR3 sequences; under 25% appear just once. The ten most abundant clones make up around 3.2% of the sample.

Reading from cysteine to phenylalanine, the CDR3 counts 13 amino acids. Of all the DNA, just the CDR3 is kept, 39 bases in frame from base 1. Between the V and J ends, shortened by 6 bases and 7 bases respectively, the junction contains 12 bases. As encoded in the germline V gene, CDR1 is MNHNS while CDR2 is SASEGT. Recombination linked TRBV6-1 to TRBJ2-2, with no D gene named confidently. Source material: peripheral blood. This sequence was found in a woman aged 18-29 years with stable Graves' hyperthyroidism. Donor details come from another sample of the same person, matched by shared clones. The CDR3 region: CASRMGRSGELFF. The base sequence is TGTGCCAGCAGGATGGGTCGGAGCGGGGAGCTGTTTTTT.